This entry lists 22 T cell receptor beta chains sequenced from one sample in a study of blood T cell repertoires in COVID-19. TCRdb's copy holds only in-frame clones and misses some; the assay was immunoSEQ multiplex PCR. This sample carries 100,000 to 150,000 clones, 88% of them seen once, and the ten largest clones take under 13%. Specimen: peripheral blood. These receptors all stem from a man in his forties or fifties with acute or convalescent COVID-19.

The J gene is TRBJ1-4, the V gene TRBV7-2, with D maybe TRBD1 (6 bases). The ends were cut back, 8 bases at V and 5 bases at J, with 15 bases in the middle. CDR1 SGHTA and CDR2 FQGNSA come from the germline V gene. The CDR3 totals 14 residues. The CDR3 loop is CASGDRKINEKLFF. Here the CDR3 DNA reads TGTGCCAGCGGTGACAGGAAGATAAATGAAAAACTGTTTTTT.

A few counts support this clone. The chain joins TRBV19 to TRBJ1-5, with no clear D. Germline V gives CDR1 LNHDA, CDR2 SQIVND (reference sequence). The CDR3 contains 12 residues. Deletions cut 3 bases from V and 8 bases from J, with 8 bases between. CDR3 in amino acids: CASSMAAEPQHF. Written as DNA, the CDR3 is TGTGCCAGTAGTATGGCCGCGGAGCCCCAGCATTTT.

The chain carries TRBV5-1 and TRBJ1-2; TRBD1 is a possible D gene (6 bases). The germline V gene encodes CDR1 SGHRS and CDR2 YFSETQ. This CDR3 is built from 13 residues. V was clipped by 3 bases and J by 7 bases, with 13 bases between them. CDR3 nucleotide sequence: TGCGCCAGCAGCTATACAGGGTCAAGTGGCTACACCTTC. It encodes CASSYTGSSGYTF.

The V gene is TRBV6-2 or TRBV6-3, the J gene TRBJ2-2; D unresolved. Germline CDR1 and CDR2: MNHEY and SVGEGT. The V and J ends lost 3 bases and 7 bases respectively, with 6 bases between them. This CDR3 contains 12 residues. Here the CDR3 DNA reads TGTGCCAGCAGTTATTCATTCGGGGAGCTGTTTTTT. It yields the protein CASSYSFGELFF.

This chain links TRBV28 with TRBJ1-1; unclear D gene. From germline, CDR1 is MDHEN and CDR2 SYDVKM. The CDR3 spans 11 residues. V lost 6 bases and J 11 bases, leaving 13 bases between the germline ends. The CDR3 protein is CASRSPRVAFF. The CDR3 bases are TGTGCCAGCAGGTCGCCGCGGGTTGCTTTCTTT.

The chain employs TRBV3-1 (or the pseudogene TRBV3-2) and TRBJ2-7; 10 nucleotides line up with TRBD2. The germline CDR1 and CDR2 sequences are LGHDT and YNNKEL (reference sequence). V trimming: 4 bases; J trimming: 0 bases; junction bases outside the gene matches: 3. The CDR3 consists of 15 residues. In DNA, the CDR3 is TGTGCCAGCAGCCTAGCTAGCGGGAGCTCCTACGAGCAGTACTTC. It is translated as CASSLASGSSYEQYF.

This clone was detected only a few times. CDR3 in amino acids: CASSLARWLRMGNTEAFF. CDR3 sequence (DNA): TGTGCCAGCAGCTTAGCGCGGTGGTTAAGGATGGGGAACACTGAAGCTTTCTTT. The rearrangement uses TRBV7-2 and TRBJ1-1; D unresolved. The CDR3 extends over 18 amino acids. The germline V and J ends were trimmed by 0 bases and 1 base, with 18 bases remaining between them. Per the germline V gene, CDR1 is SGHTA and CDR2 is FQGNSA.

This sequence joins TRBV28 and TRBJ1-1; maybe TRBD1 (5 bases). The germline V gene has CDR1 MDHEN and CDR2 SYDVKM. V dropped 6 bases and J dropped 5 bases, with 16 bases sitting between them. The CDR3 runs 14 residues. The CDR3 DNA reads as TGTGCCAGCAGCATAACCGGTGGGGCAACTGAAGCTTTCTTT. Residues: CASSITGGATEAFF. The variable domain in full, completed from reference TRBV28 and TRBJ1-1, reads DVKVTQSSRYLVKRTGEKVFLECVQDMDHENMFWYRQDPGLGLRLIYFSYDVKMKEKGDIPEGYSVSREKKERFSLILESASTNQTSMYLCASSITGGATEAFFGQGTRLTVV.

V and J are TRBV6-5 and TRBJ1-5; TRBD1 aligns across 10 bases. The V and J ends lost 4 bases and 4 bases, in that order; junction bases with no gene match: 7. The V gene's germline CDR1 is MNHEY and CDR2 SVGAGI. The CDR3 extends over 16 amino acids. Here the CDR3 reads CASSSLTGGTNQPQHF. Here the CDR3 DNA reads TGTGCCAGCAGTTCCCTGACAGGGGGCACGAATCAGCCCCAGCATTTT.

This clone was recorded once. This sequence joins TRBV12-3 or TRBV12-4 and TRBJ2-7; D is uncertain. The CDR3 runs to 13 residues. The V and J ends lost 8 bases and 0 bases respectively, with 11 bases between them. The chain's CDR3 is CASGLASSYEQYF. The CDR3, as DNA: TGTGCCAGCGGATTAGCCTCCTCCTACGAGCAGTACTTC.

The chain is built from TRBV9 and TRBJ2-3; possible D gene TRBD2, 5 bases. V was pared by 0 bases and J by 2 bases, with 10 bases between. From germline, CDR1 is SGDLS and CDR2 YYNGEE. The CDR3 totals 15 residues. Here the CDR3 DNA reads TGTGCCAGCAGCGTAGCTGCGGGCTACACAGATACGCAGTATTTT. This gives the protein CASSVAAGYTDTQYF. Looking up the rest from reference TRBV9 and TRBJ2-3 gives the full variable domain: DSGVTQTPKHLITATGQRVTLRCSPRSGDLSVYWYQQSLDQGLQFLIQYYNGEERAKGNILERFSAQQFPDLHSELNLSSLELGDSALYFCASSVAAGYTDTQYFGPGTRLTVL.

J is TRBJ1-1 and V is TRBV28; a possible D gene is TRBD1 (6 bases). This CDR3 comprises 17 residues. Germline CDR1 MDHEN, CDR2 SYDVKM. The V end lost 7 bases, the J end lost 2 bases, and 23 bases lay between the germline ends. CDR3 amino acids: CASTRSGAYPLNTEAFF. DNA of the CDR3: TGTGCCAGCACCCGTTCAGGGGCATATCCCCTCAACACTGAAGCTTTCTTT.

The chain is built from TRBV30 and TRBJ1-2; 7 nucleotides align to TRBD1. This CDR3 spans 13 amino acids. J was trimmed by 8 bases and V by 2 bases; bases with no gene match: 8. Germline loops: CDR1 GTSNPN, CDR2 SVGIG (reference sequence). The CDR3 coding sequence is TGTGCCTGGAGTAGAGGGGGCCCGTTGGGCTACACCTTC. Residues: CAWSRGGPLGYTF.

This rearrangement joins TRBV10-3 to TRBJ1-1; D is undetermined. The V gene lost 3 bases and the J gene lost 4 bases, with 6 bases spanning the gap. The germline gives CDR1 ENHRY, CDR2 SYGVKD. The CDR3 runs 12 residues. Here the CDR3 reads CAISDRGTEAFF. The CDR3 bases are TGTGCCATCAGTGATAGAGGCACTGAAGCTTTCTTT.

The V gene is TRBV4-1, the J gene TRBJ1-1; D is possibly TRBD1 (5 bases). The germline V gene has CDR1 MGHRA and CDR2 YSYEKL. This CDR3 has 13 amino acids. Between the trimmed V and J ends, which lost 0 bases and 11 bases, there was a span of 13 bases. The CDR3 here is CASSQDLGRGAFF. The CDR3 coding sequence is TGCGCCAGCAGCCAAGATTTGGGACGGGGGGCTTTCTTT.

The chain combines TRBV19 with TRBJ2-7; TRBD2 matches at 7 bases. The junction had 11 bases not matched to a gene; V was cut back by 1 base and J by 5 bases. From germline, CDR1 is LNHDA and CDR2 SQIVND (reference sequence). The CDR3 has 16 residues. CDR3 sequence reads: CASSIGFFAGVHEQYF. The CDR3 region has the DNA TGTGCCAGTAGTATAGGATTTTTTGCGGGAGTCCACGAGCAGTACTTC.

This clone was seen just once. The CDR3 region has the DNA TGTGCCAGCTCACCCAGGGGTTTGAGCAATCAGCCCCAGCATTTT. Protein sequence: CASSPRGLSNQPQHF. This chain connects TRBV18 to TRBJ1-5, with a weak D call TRBD1 (6 bases). V was pared by 3 bases and J by 1 base, with 10 bases between. Germline V lookup: CDR1 KGHSH, CDR2 LQKENI. This CDR3 is 15 amino acids long. The full variable domain, in which reference TRBV18 and TRBJ1-5 provide the parts outside the CDR3, is NAGVMQNPRHLVRRRGQEARLRCSPMKGHSHVYWYRQLPEEGLKFMVYLQKENIIDESGMPKERFSAEFPKEGPSILRIQQVVRGDSAAYFCASSPRGLSNQPQHFGDGTRLSIL.

V gene TRBV5-1 combines with J gene TRBJ1-2, with 7 nucleotides matching TRBD1. This CDR3 contains 15 residues. The ends lost 0 bases at V and 3 bases at J; junction bases unmatched: 5. Germline V gene data show CDR1 as SGHRS and CDR2 as YFSETQ. The CDR3 DNA is TGCGCCAGCAGCTTGGGTAGGGGGCTCGACTATGGCTACACCTTC. This gives the protein CASSLGRGLDYGYTF. Supplemented by reference TRBV5-1 and TRBJ1-2, the full variable domain reads KAGVTQTPRYLIKTRGQQVTLSCSPISGHRSVSWYQQTPGQGLQFLFEYFSETQRNKGNFPGRFSGRQFSNSRSEMNVSTLELGDSALYLCASSLGRGLDYGYTFGSGTRLTVV.

The CDR3 loop reads CASSLGFRTGSPEAFF. The CDR3 DNA is TGTGCCAGCAGCTTAGGGTTTCGGACAGGTTCTCCTGAAGCTTTCTTT. The genes are TRBV11-2 and TRBJ1-1; 7 positions match TRBD1. The CDR3 extends over 16 amino acids. The germline V gene has CDR1 SGHAT and CDR2 FQNNGV. The V gene end was trimmed by 1 base and the J gene end by 6 bases; junction bases not matched to a gene: 11.

On this clone itself: Other DNA sequences of this sample code for an identical CDR3. This chain uses TRBV5-1 with TRBJ1-1; 10 bases are a match to TRBD1. The CDR3 is 14 amino acids. CDR1 and CDR2 from the germline V gene are SGHRS and YFSETQ. Germline trimming cut 5 bases from V and 1 base from J; bases unmatched to any gene: 2. In DNA, the CDR3 is TGCGCCAGCAGTCGGGACAGGGGGAACACTGAAGCTTTCTTT. Protein sequence: CASSRDRGNTEAFF. The variable domain in full, with the rest retrieved from reference TRBV5-1 and TRBJ1-1, is KAGVTQTPRYLIKTRGQQVTLSCSPISGHRSVSWYQQTPGQGLQFLFEYFSETQRNKGNFPGRFSGRQFSNSRSEMNVSTLELGDSALYLCASSRDRGNTEAFFGQGTRLTVV.

The chain has TRBV6-1 and TRBJ1-6; D may be TRBD1 (5 bases). The V gene's germline CDR1 is MNHNS and CDR2 SASEGT. CDR3 length equals 15 residues. The V gene lost 1 base and the J gene lost 9 bases, with 13 bases spanning the gap. The DNA for the CDR3 is TGTGCCAGCAGTGAAGTAGGGCAGGGTGGTTCACCCCTCCACTTT. Protein: CASSEVGQGGSPLHF.

This chain links TRBV15 with TRBJ2-1; D uncertain. V lost 3 bases and J 1 base, leaving 10 bases between the germline ends. Per germline, CDR1 LNHNV and CDR2 YYDKDF (reference sequence). The CDR3 has 15 residues. The CDR3 nucleotides read TGTGCCACCAGCAGTCTTGGAGAATCCTACAATGAGCAGTTCTTC. Its translation is CATSSLGESYNEQFF.